The rows below give T cell receptor beta chains drawn from one sample of a study of OX40 agonist ivuxolimab in advanced cancers. Sequenced by immunoSEQ multiplex PCR; TCRdb stores in-frame clones only, minus some. Of around 25,000 clones detected, about 80% appear once; the ten largest clones hold roughly a quarter. The sample in question was CD4+ or CD8+ T cells sorted from blood, obtained in a trial of the OX40 agonist ivuxolimab. Receptors were obtained from an adult with an advanced solid tumor such as melanoma, head and neck, liver or kidney cancer. Each CDR3 is given with its conserved first and last residue. Each record gives: V gene, CDR3 protein.

>TRBV6-4
CASSEFGDGSTEAFF
>TRBV5-4
CASSLAGTGGKNEQFF
>TRBV19
CASRSSPHNEQFF
>TRBV5-1
CASSLVGTGINNEQFF
>TRBV9
CASSVVEGREQYF
>TRBV6-5
CASSYDAGRGSVEQYF
>TRBV6-1
CASSDTGGYNYGYTF
>TRBV7-9
CASSSGLAGELFF
>TRBV7-2
CASSSRDRDVETQYF
>TRBV27
CASSYAAGYTEAFF
>TRBV7-9
CASSSPFWGSYGYTF
>TRBV9
CASSVERNEQFF
>TRBV28
CASSPLRSGSYEQYF
>TRBV19
CASSIGGRVTYNEQFF
>TRBV27
CASSFRGEETQYF
>TRBV4-1
CASSQLTSGSYEQYF
>TRBV29-1
CSVDLAVSTDTQYF